Included here is one T cell receptor beta chain sequence, with context. This record comes from a study of CD8 T cells in Susac syndrome. Bulk CD8+ and CD4+ cells came from magnetic negative isolation; CD8+ TEMRA by FACS. The RNA, roughly 0.5 to 1 ug, was put through reverse transcription using random hexamers. TCRdb passed the immunoSEQ multiplex PCR reads through MiXCR, listing each CDR3 protein once. The table lists roughly 250,000 distinct CDR3 sequences, 96% of them singletons. The sequenced material came from CD4+ T cells from PBMCs. The receptor was isolated from a human donor with Susac syndrome.

The CDR3 sequence: CASSPRDKMRTEAFF. The CDR3 DNA reads TGTGCCAGTAGTCCTAGAGACAAGATGAGAACTGAAGCTTTCTTT. The V and J genes are TRBV19 and TRBJ1-1; D gene ambiguous. CDR1 LNHDA and CDR2 SQIVND come from the germline V gene (reference sequence). This CDR3 contains 15 residues. V lost 5 bases, J lost 5 bases, and 18 bases lay in between.